These 32 T cell receptor beta chains were sequenced from one sample in a study of shared T cell receptors in the human thymus. The assay was immunoSEQ multiplex PCR, and TCRdb's table has in-frame clones only and misses some. Here the sample spans approximately 760,000 clones, 80% to 90% being singletons. These same records also appear under a second study, on human thymus T cells.

Sequenced material: thymocytes. The receptors come from a girl under two years old with a congenital heart defect.

This clone has only one observation. This chain links TRBV10-3 with TRBJ1-6; 8 bases agree with TRBD1. In germline, CDR1 is ENHRY, CDR2 SYGVKD. This CDR3 comprises 16 residues. The trim removed 1 base at V and 8 bases at J, leaving 7 bases unmatched. The chain's CDR3 is CAISEYPRQGHSPLHF. CDR3 bases: TGTGCCATCAGTGAGTACCCCCGACAGGGGCATTCACCCCTCCACTTT.

This chain connects TRBV5-1 to TRBJ1-4; D unclear. The CDR3 length is 17 residues. V lost 1 base and J lost 6, with 19 bases in between. Germline V CDR1 and CDR2: SGHRS, YFSETQ. The CDR3 DNA reads TGCGCCAGCAGCTTGCCATATACAAGGCCCCGGGATGAAAAACTGTTTTTT. Protein sequence: CASSLPYTRPRDEKLFF.

The chain combines TRBV6-1 with TRBJ1-6; a weak D match, TRBD1 (5 bases). Germline CDR1 reads MNHNS; CDR2 reads SASEGT. The CDR3 extends over 13 amino acids. Trimming pared 6 bases from V and 10 bases from J, leaving 13 bases between. The CDR3 nucleotides read TGTGCCAGCAGCACAGGTCTGGGGTCACCCCTCCACTTT. Its translation is CASSTGLGSPLHF.

The chain recombines TRBV4-1 with TRBJ1-5; 8 nucleotides match TRBD1. The CDR3 is made up of 19 amino acids. V was pared by 0 bases and J by 4 bases, with 14 bases of the junction left unmatched. Germline V gene lookup returns CDR1 MGHRA and CDR2 YSYEKL. The CDR3 loop is CASSQDAAGGEAKNQPQHF. Written as DNA, the CDR3 is TGCGCCAGCAGCCAAGACGCGGCAGGGGGCGAAGCCAAAAATCAGCCCCAGCATTTT.

About this clone itself: Other nucleotide sequences in the sample specify the same CDR3. The CDR3, as DNA: TGTGCCAGCTCACCGGCCGAGACCCAGTACTTC. It translates to CASSPAETQYF. The chain couples TRBV18 to TRBJ2-5; D gene uncertain. V was pared by 3 bases and J by 5 bases, with 4 bases between. There are 11 residues in the CDR3. In germline, CDR1 is KGHSH, CDR2 LQKENI. The full variable domain, with the rest looked up from reference TRBV18 and TRBJ2-5, is NAGVMQNPRHLVRRRGQEARLRCSPMKGHSHVYWYRQLPEEGLKFMVYLQKENIIDESGMPKERFSAEFPKEGPSILRIQQVVRGDSAAYFCASSPAETQYFGPGTRLLVL.

V usage is TRBV18 and J usage is TRBJ1-2, with D perhaps matching TRBD1 (5 bases). V gave up 4 bases and J gave up 3 bases, with 12 bases separating them. This CDR3 comprises 14 residues. Germline CDR1 reads KGHSH; CDR2 reads LQKENI. The CDR3 DNA reads TGTGCCAGCTCACTCGTGCAGGGCTACTATGGCTACACCTTC. Amino acid sequence: CASSLVQGYYGYTF.

This clone was recorded once. At one boundary the junction diverges from the germline segment, which might be a read error. V usage is TRBV5-1 and J usage is TRBJ1-2; 7 nucleotides agree with TRBD1. The germline gives CDR1 SGHRS, CDR2 YFSETQ. This CDR3 has 16 residues. The CDR3: CASRLEQGKDNYGYTF. The CDR3 DNA follows: TGCGCCAGCAGGTTGGAACAGGGGAAGGACAACTATGGCTACACCTTC.

The chain carries TRBV6-5 and TRBJ1-2; 7 bases align to TRBD1. There are 15 residues in the CDR3. Looked up from germline, CDR1 is MNHEY and CDR2 is SVGAGI. The V segment lost 5 bases and the J segment 3 bases; nucleotides outside the gene matches: 9. As DNA, the CDR3 is TGTGCCAGCAGTCAGACAAAGCAGGGGGACTATGGCTACACCTTC. Translated: CASSQTKQGDYGYTF.

The chain's CDR3 is CASSEPAPTDNYGYTF. The DNA for the CDR3 is TGTGCCAGCAGTGAACCAGCCCCGACAGACAATTATGGCTACACCTTC. The gene calls are TRBV2 and TRBJ1-2; possibly TRBD1 for D (5 bases). V was clipped by 2 bases and J by 5 bases, with 18 bases between them. Germline lookup yields CDR1 SNHLY and CDR2 FYNNEI. This CDR3 spans 16 amino acids. Together with reference TRBV2 and TRBJ1-2, the CDR3 gives the full variable domain: EPEVTQTPSHQVTQMGQEVILRCVPISNHLYFYWYRQILGQKVEFLVSFYNNEISEKSEIFDDQFSVERPDGSNFTLKIRSTKLEDSAMYFCASSEPAPTDNYGYTFGSGTRLTVV.

The chain is built from TRBV7-2 and TRBJ1-5; the match to TRBD1 covers 7 bases. Germline CDR1 is SGHTA and CDR2 is FQGNSA. The CDR3 extends over 17 amino acids. V lost 5 bases to trimming and J lost 1 base; unmatched junction nucleotides: 11. The CDR3 protein is CASSTQPTGRSNQPQHF. The CDR3 DNA is TGTGCCAGCAGCACCCAACCGACAGGGCGGAGCAATCAGCCCCAGCATTTT.

This chain joins TRBV7-9 and TRBJ2-5; possible D gene TRBD2, 7 bases. This CDR3 comprises 14 residues. V was clipped by 7 bases and J by 2 bases, with 14 bases between them. From germline, CDR1 is SEHNR and CDR2 FQNEAQ (reference sequence). For the CDR3, the DNA is TGTGCCAGCATTCGAAGGGGGGGACAAGAGACCCAGTACTTC. Protein product: CASIRRGGQETQYF.

The chain has TRBV7-9 and TRBJ2-5, with 7 bases identical to TRBD1. The CDR3 has 15 residues. The germline CDR1 and CDR2 sequences are SEHNR and FQNEAQ (reference sequence). Trimming took 5 bases from V and 1 from J; bases not matched to a gene: 7. CDR3 protein: CASSIDRALQETQYF. In nucleotides, the CDR3 is TGTGCCAGCAGCATAGACAGGGCACTCCAAGAGACCCAGTACTTC.

This clone was counted a single time. This chain links TRBV4-2 with TRBJ2-1, with TRBD2 identical over 11 bases. Trimming cost V 4 bases and J 2 bases; bases outside gene matches: 7. Germline values: CDR1 LGHNA, CDR2 YNFKEQ. This CDR3 comprises 17 residues. The CDR3 DNA follows: TGTGCCAGCAGCCCGATTGGTAGCGGGGGGGCCTACAATGAGCAGTTCTTC. It specifies CASSPIGSGGAYNEQFF.

The chain joins TRBV14 to TRBJ2-3, with 14 bases identical to TRBD2. The CDR3 runs to 16 residues. Germline V gene lookup returns CDR1 SGHDN and CDR2 FVKESK. Germline trimming cut 3 bases from V and 1 base from J; bases unmatched to any gene: 0. In DNA, the CDR3 is TGTGCCAGCAGCCAGGGACTAGCGGGGGGCACAGATACGCAGTATTTT. Translating gives CASSQGLAGGTDTQYF.

There are a few counts of this clone. The chain joins TRBV27 to TRBJ1-2; 10 nucleotides agree with TRBD1. CDR1 is MNHEY, CDR2 SMNVEV, per germline (reference sequence). V was clipped by 6 bases and J by 7 bases; unmatched bases: 5. The CDR3 extends over 13 amino acids. DNA of the CDR3: TGTGCCAGCAGCAGACAGGGGGCGGGTGGCTACACCTTC. This codes for CASSRQGAGGYTF.

CDR3 coding DNA: TGCGCCAGCACTTCGGACAGGGAAGGTGGGGGCACTGAAGCTTTCTTT. This translates into CASTSDREGGGTEAFF. V gene TRBV5-1 combines with J gene TRBJ1-1, with 8 bases fitting TRBD1. The trim removed 6 bases at V and 4 bases at J, leaving 14 bases unmatched. There are 16 residues in the CDR3. Germline CDR1 reads SGHRS; CDR2 reads YFSETQ.

This clone was seen only once. The V gene is TRBV5-1, the J gene TRBJ2-2; 8 positions match TRBD1. J was trimmed by 2 bases and V by 4 bases; bases with no gene match: 7. Germline values: CDR1 SGHRS, CDR2 YFSETQ. CDR3 size: 16 residues. CDR3 nucleotide sequence: TGCGCCAGCAGCCGAACCGGGACAGGCAACACCGGGGAGCTGTTTTTT. It codes for CASSRTGTGNTGELFF.

The V call is TRBV2, the J call TRBJ2-7; tentatively, D is TRBD1 (5 bases). Germline V lookup: CDR1 SNHLY, CDR2 FYNNEI. Trimming removed 1 base at V and 11 bases at J, with 12 bases between. This CDR3 comprises 12 residues. The CDR3: CASSEVQGKKYF. CDR3 in DNA: TGTGCCAGCAGTGAAGTGCAGGGTAAGAAGTACTTC.

The chain has TRBV2 and TRBJ2-3, with 9 bases that match TRBD1. In germline, CDR1 is SNHLY, CDR2 FYNNEI. V trimming: 3 bases; J trimming: 9 bases; junction bases outside the gene matches: 1. CDR3 size: 12 residues. The CDR3 loop reads CASSEGQGTQYF. The CDR3 DNA sequence: TGTGCCAGCAGTGAGGGACAGGGAACGCAGTATTTT.

CDR3 sequence (DNA): TGTGCCAGCAGCGTAGCCCCCTCGGGGGGCGATGCAGATACGCAGTATTTT. Translated: CASSVAPSGGDADTQYF. The chain has TRBV9 and TRBJ2-3; D possibly corresponds to TRBD2 (7 bases). Per germline, CDR1 SGDLS and CDR2 YYNGEE. The CDR3 contains 17 residues. V dropped 0 bases and J dropped 4 bases, with 18 bases sitting between them.

This clone appeared a few times. The chain couples TRBV5-6 to TRBJ1-1, with unresolved D. V lost 2 bases and J lost 4, with 9 bases in between. Looked up from germline, CDR1 is SGHDT and CDR2 is YYEEEE. The CDR3 consists of 13 residues. The CDR3 nucleotides are TGTGCCAGCAGCTTTGAGGCCAGCACTGAAGCTTTCTTT. It is translated as CASSFEASTEAFF.

This clone was detected once. The chain combines TRBV5-5 with TRBJ1-2; 8 bases align to TRBD1. This CDR3 region has 15 residues. CDR1 and CDR2 from the germline V gene are SGHKS and YYEKEE (reference sequence). The ends lost 7 bases at V and 4 bases at J; junction bases unmatched: 12. CDR3 DNA: TGTGCCAGCCTGACAGGGGCTGGTACCCTCTATGGCTACACCTTC. This sequence encodes CASLTGAGTLYGYTF.

The chain carries TRBV30 and TRBJ1-4, with TRBD1 matching over 9 bases. After removal of 1 base from V and 3 bases from J, the junction contained 15 bases not matched to a gene. CDR1 is GTSNPN and CDR2 is SVGIG in the germline V gene (reference sequence). The CDR3 runs to 19 residues. CDR3 in DNA: TGTGCCTGGAGTGCCGAAGATTGGACAGGGGCGGGTGCTAATGAAAAACTGTTTTTT. Protein: CAWSAEDWTGAGANEKLFF.

The chain has TRBV28 and TRBJ1-1; the D gene is possibly TRBD1 (6 bases). Trimming removed 7 bases at V and 1 base at J, with 16 bases between. The CDR3 is made up of 15 amino acids. The germline V gene encodes CDR1 MDHEN and CDR2 SYDVKM. The CDR3 sequence is CASKRGGDKNTEAFF. The DNA of the CDR3 is TGTGCCAGCAAGCGAGGGGGGGACAAGAACACTGAAGCTTTCTTT. Full variable domain (missing parts from reference TRBV28 and TRBJ1-1): DVKVTQSSRYLVKRTGEKVFLECVQDMDHENMFWYRQDPGLGLRLIYFSYDVKMKEKGDIPEGYSVSREKKERFSLILESASTNQTSMYLCASKRGGDKNTEAFFGQGTRLTVV.

This clone was detected only once. V is TRBV5-1 and J is TRBJ1-2; D is perhaps TRBD1 (5 bases). The V gene's germline CDR1 is SGHRS and CDR2 YFSETQ. V was cut by 0 bases and J by 4 bases, with 10 bases left in between. The CDR3 totals 14 residues. The DNA for the CDR3 is TGCGCCAGCAGCTTGGTAGGGGCCCCCTATGGCTACACCTTC. Translation gives CASSLVGAPYGYTF.

The genes are TRBV9 and TRBJ1-1, with 8 bases identical to TRBD1. CDR3 length equals 17 residues. Unmatched junction bases numbered 11, after V lost 0 bases and J lost 4 bases. Germline V CDR1 and CDR2: SGDLS, YYNGEE. The CDR3 reads CASSVGPGTGGTTEAFF. The CDR3 DNA is TGTGCCAGCAGCGTAGGTCCCGGGACAGGAGGGACCACTGAAGCTTTCTTT.

V usage is TRBV27 and J usage is TRBJ1-5; maybe TRBD1 (5 bases). The CDR3 is 15 residues long. Trimming took off 2 bases at V and 3 bases at J, with 11 bases between the two ends. CDR1 MNHEY and CDR2 SMNVEV come from the germline V gene (reference sequence). DNA for the CDR3: TGTGCCAGCAGTTTAGGGCAGGGTTACAATCAGCCCCAGCATTTT. This codes for CASSLGQGYNQPQHF.

The chain combines TRBV6-1 with TRBJ1-2, with a tentative D call TRBD1 (6 bases). CDR3 length equals 16 residues. The V gene's germline CDR1 is MNHNS and CDR2 SASEGT. V dropped 0 bases and J dropped 5 bases, with 16 bases sitting between them. CDR3: CASSEAAGAGWYGYTF. The CDR3 region has the DNA TGTGCCAGCAGTGAAGCGGCAGGGGCGGGTTGGTATGGCTACACCTTC.

Written as DNA, the CDR3 is TGTGCCACCTACTCACAGGGGATCAAGGACTACGAGCAGTACTTC. Protein product: CATYSQGIKDYEQYF. This chain joins TRBV28 and TRBJ2-7, with 7 bases fitting TRBD1. The CDR3 consists of 15 residues. V trimming: 10 bases; J trimming: 3 bases; junction bases outside the gene matches: 15. Germline V gives CDR1 MDHEN, CDR2 SYDVKM.

The chain links TRBV27 to TRBJ2-3; tentative D call: TRBD2 (5 bases). V lost 2 bases to trimming and J lost 5 bases, with 8 bases between them. In germline, CDR1 is MNHEY, CDR2 SMNVEV (reference sequence). CDR3 length equals 13 residues. This chain's CDR3 is CASSLSEGDTQYF. DNA of the CDR3: TGTGCCAGCAGTTTAAGTGAGGGAGATACGCAGTATTTT.

The rearrangement links TRBV27 to TRBJ2-1; maybe TRBD2 (7 bases). Germline CDR1 reads MNHEY; CDR2 reads SMNVEV (reference sequence). Trimming pared 5 bases from V and 2 bases from J, leaving 16 bases between. There are 16 residues in the CDR3. CDR3 coding DNA: TGTGCCAGCAGTCTAAATACGGGGGGCACCTACAATGAGCAGTTCTTC. This gives the protein CASSLNTGGTYNEQFF.

The chain joins TRBV5-1 to TRBJ2-3; the D gene is possibly TRBD2 (5 bases). Looked up from germline, CDR1 is SGHRS and CDR2 is YFSETQ. V shed 4 bases and J shed 8 bases, with 14 bases lying between them. The CDR3 covers 13 residues. The CDR3 DNA is TGCGCCAGCAGCCCCAAGGTGGGAGTTACGCAGTATTTT. This translates into CASSPKVGVTQYF.